A single sample is the source of the 23 T cell receptor beta chains below, sequenced in a study of identical twins. Using its own MiXCR run on the 5' RACE reads, TCRdb lists one record per CDR3 protein. This sample has 410,000 or so distinct CDR3 sequences, with roughly 20% found just once. Sequenced input: naive T cells sorted from blood. These receptors originate from a man aged 50 or older in good health.

V gene TRBV12-3 or TRBV12-4 combines with J gene TRBJ2-7; D call uncertain. The CDR3 runs to 13 residues. Trimming removed 3 bases from V and 5 bases from J, with 11 bases in between. The CDR3 reads CASSFVGYHEQYF. CDR3 nucleotide sequence: TGTGCCAGCAGTTTTGTTGGGTACCACGAGCAGTACTTC.

This clonotype was observed many times. DNA for the CDR3: TGTGCCAGCAGTCTGACAGGGATTACAGATACGCAGTATTTT. It encodes CASSLTGITDTQYF. The rearrangement joins TRBV6-2 or TRBV6-3 to TRBJ2-3, with 7 nucleotides matching TRBD1. The V gene end was trimmed by 5 bases and the J gene end by 3 bases; junction bases not matched to a gene: 5. Germline CDR1 MNHEY, CDR2 SVGEGT. The CDR3 is made up of 14 amino acids.

This clonotype appeared many times. The V and J genes are TRBV5-1 and TRBJ2-1; TRBD2 matches 11 bases. Germline-derived CDR1 and CDR2 are SGHRS and YFSETQ. There are 16 residues in the CDR3. V shed 4 bases and J 4 bases; nucleotides not matched to a gene: 7. The CDR3 loop reads CASSLRTSGRYNEQFF. The DNA for the CDR3 is TGCGCCAGCAGCCTGAGGACTAGCGGGCGATACAATGAGCAGTTCTTC.

This clonotype was counted between two and nine times. The rearrangement links TRBV18 to TRBJ1-5; 7 bases line up with TRBD1. The CDR3 contains 15 residues. Trimming at V came to 0 bases and at J to 2 bases, leaving 1 base not matched to a gene. Germline loops: CDR1 KGHSH, CDR2 LQKENI. The CDR3 sequence: CASSPPGTGNQPQHF. CDR3 bases: TGTGCCAGCTCACCACCAGGGACAGGCAATCAGCCCCAGCATTTT.

This clonotype was seen more than once but under ten times. The rearrangement joins TRBV11-3 to TRBJ2-1; TRBD2 aligns across 12 bases. From germline, CDR1 is SGHNT and CDR2 YENEEA. V lost 4 bases to trimming and J lost 0 bases; unmatched junction nucleotides: 7. The CDR3 is made up of 18 amino acids. DNA for the CDR3: TGTGCCAGCAGCTACCTAGCGGGGGGGGGCAGCTCCTACAATGAGCAGTTCTTC. Its protein product is CASSYLAGGGSSYNEQFF.

The genes are TRBV9 and TRBJ2-1; 13 positions match TRBD2. Germline V lookup: CDR1 SGDLS, CDR2 YYNGEE. The CDR3 consists of 15 residues. The V segment lost 4 bases and the J segment 9 bases; nucleotides outside the gene matches: 7. This chain's CDR3 is CASSPGTSGTGEQFF. The CDR3 DNA reads as TGTGCCAGCAGCCCGGGGACTAGCGGGACGGGTGAGCAGTTCTTC.

In this sample, this clonotype turned up a few times. The V and J genes are TRBV29-1 and TRBJ2-5, with 8 bases identical to TRBD1. CDR3 length equals 13 residues. After removal of 6 bases from V and 5 bases from J, the junction contained 8 bases not matched to a gene. CDR1 is SQVTM and CDR2 is ANQGSEA in the germline V gene. The CDR3 here is CSVDGQGRETQYF. The CDR3 DNA sequence: TGCAGCGTGGATGGACAGGGTCGGGAGACCCAGTACTTC.

This clonotype was counted ten times or more. J is TRBJ2-1 and V is TRBV29-1, with no clear D. Germline-derived CDR1 and CDR2 are SQVTM and ANQGSEA. The germline V and J ends were trimmed by 6 bases and 3 bases, with 6 bases remaining between them. The CDR3 loop spans 11 amino acids. Here the CDR3 reads CSVPLYNEQFF. CDR3 DNA: TGCAGCGTGCCCCTCTACAATGAGCAGTTCTTC.

V gene TRBV5-1 combines with J gene TRBJ2-5; 7 bases fit TRBD1. CDR3 length equals 16 residues. V was pared by 4 bases and J by 5 bases, with 14 bases of the junction left unmatched. Germline V gene lookup returns CDR1 SGHRS and CDR2 YFSETQ. CDR3 sequence reads: CASSAMTGSTVETQYF. As DNA, the CDR3 is TGCGCCAGCAGCGCAATGACAGGGTCCACCGTCGAGACCCAGTACTTC.

This clonotype was seen a handful of times. This chain connects TRBV7-6 to TRBJ2-7; 8 bases match TRBD1. Losses at the gene ends were 0 bases for V and 3 bases for J; bases not matched to a gene: 7. The CDR3 has 16 residues. Germline V gene sequence: CDR1 SGHVS, CDR2 FNYEAQ. The CDR3 reads CASSLAGGTGIYEQYF. The CDR3 region has the DNA TGTGCCAGCAGCTTAGCTGGGGGGACAGGAATCTACGAGCAGTACTTC.

The chain carries TRBV28 and TRBJ2-3, with D unresolved. CDR3 length: 13 amino acids. From germline, CDR1 is MDHEN and CDR2 SYDVKM. The V and J ends lost 6 bases and 2 bases respectively, with 9 bases between them. The CDR3, as DNA: TGTGCCAGCAGCGGACGGTACACAGATACGCAGTATTTT. Translating it yields CASSGRYTDTQYF.

The rearrangement joins TRBV10-3 to TRBJ1-4; TRBD1 aligns across 7 bases. There are 15 residues in the CDR3. The V gene end was trimmed by 2 bases and the J gene end by 3 bases; junction bases not matched to a gene: 3. CDR1 and CDR2 (germline): ENHRY, SYGVKD. The CDR3 sequence is CAISERTGANEKLFF. CDR3 bases: TGTGCCATCAGTGAGAGGACAGGAGCTAATGAAAAACTGTTTTTT.

The chain carries TRBV27 and TRBJ2-2; weak D call: TRBD2 (6 bases). Trimming stripped 5 bases from V and 2 bases from J, with 15 bases between. The length of the CDR3 is 16 residues. Germline V gene lookup returns CDR1 MNHEY and CDR2 SMNVEV (reference sequence). The CDR3 coding sequence is TGTGCCAGCAGTCCTGATGGACTATCCAACACCGGGGAGCTGTTTTTT. Residues: CASSPDGLSNTGELFF.

The chain combines TRBV9 with TRBJ2-7; D ambiguous. V was cut by 3 bases and J by 1 base, with 11 bases left in between. CDR1 and CDR2 from the germline V gene are SGDLS and YYNGEE. The CDR3 extends over 14 amino acids. The CDR3 DNA reads TGTGCCAGCAGCGGGGGTTACGGGTCCTACGAGCAGTACTTC. As protein: CASSGGYGSYEQYF.

In its sample, this clonotype was seen a few times. The chain couples TRBV29-1 to TRBJ1-1; the D gene is possibly TRBD1 (5 bases). Germline V gene lookup returns CDR1 SQVTM and CDR2 ANQGSEA. This CDR3 spans 13 amino acids. Deletions cut 7 bases from V and 0 bases from J, with 12 bases between. The CDR3 is CSGRQGLNTEAFF. The DNA for the CDR3 is TGCAGCGGCCGGCAGGGCTTGAACACTGAAGCTTTCTTT.

The gene calls are TRBV30 and TRBJ2-1; tentatively, D is TRBD1 (5 bases). The CDR3 is 16 residues long. CDR1 and CDR2 (germline): GTSNPN, SVGIG (reference sequence). The V and J ends lost 1 base and 6 bases respectively, with 19 bases between them. CDR3 coding DNA: TGTGCCTGGAGTGGCGGAGTGTGGGGCCCCAGCAATGAGCAGTTCTTC. Translating gives CAWSGGVWGPSNEQFF.

This clonotype was seen ten or more times. The chain uses TRBV29-1 and TRBJ2-1; the match to TRBD2 covers 13 bases. The length of the CDR3 is 16 residues. V lost 2 bases, J lost 4 bases, and 5 bases stayed unmatched. CDR1 is SQVTM, CDR2 ANQGSEA, per germline. DNA for the CDR3: TGCAGCGTTGAAAAGGGACTAGCGGGGATGTACAATGAGCAGTTCTTC. Its protein product is CSVEKGLAGMYNEQFF.

This clonotype came up many times. The chain employs TRBV7-9 and TRBJ2-1; unclear D gene. Trimming cost V 1 base and J 0 bases, with 10 bases left between them. The V gene's germline CDR1 is SEHNR and CDR2 FQNEAQ (reference sequence). CDR3 length: 16 amino acids. DNA of the CDR3: TGTGCCAGCAGCTTAGATGGCAGGAGCTCCTACAATGAGCAGTTCTTC. This codes for CASSLDGRSSYNEQFF.

This clonotype was detected only a few times. Mismatch with germline at one junction end may stem from a read error. This CDR3 is CASSPWFAGSSYNGQFF. The CDR3 DNA is TGTGCCAGCTCACCATGGTTTGCGGGGAGCTCCTACAATGGGCAGTTCTTC. The V call is TRBV18, the J call TRBJ2-1; D is possibly TRBD2 (6 bases). CDR1 KGHSH and CDR2 LQKENI come from the germline V gene. The CDR3 has 17 amino acids.

This clonotype appeared a few times. The gene calls are TRBV7-9 and TRBJ2-1, with D tentatively TRBD1 or TRBD2 (5 bases each). Per the germline V gene, CDR1 is SEHNR and CDR2 is FQNEAQ (reference sequence). This CDR3 comprises 13 residues. Trimming removed 5 bases from V and 15 bases from J, with 20 bases in between. The DNA of the CDR3 is TGTGCCAGCAGCCGTACTCCGGGACCGAAACCGTTCTTC. Encoded protein: CASSRTPGPKPFF. Full variable domain (rest looked up from reference TRBV7-9 and TRBJ2-1): DTGVSQNPRHKITKRGQNVTFRCDPISEHNRLYWYRQTLGQGPEFLTYFQNEAQLEKSRLLSDRFSAERPKGSFSTLEIQRTEQGDSAMYLCASSRTPGPKPFFGPGTRLTVL.

This chain links TRBV7-2 with TRBJ2-7; no clear D gene. The germline gives CDR1 SGHTA, CDR2 FQGNSA. V was trimmed by 5 bases and J by 0 bases, leaving 14 bases between them. This CDR3 is built from 15 residues. CDR3 bases: TGTGCCAGCAGCCCAGCGACCTACAGCTCCTACGAGCAGTACTTC. Residues: CASSPATYSSYEQYF.

In its sample, this clonotype was seen many times. Here the CDR3 DNA reads TGTGCCAGCAGCTTGGTTCGCCTGGGGACTGAAGCTTTCTTT. Protein product: CASSLVRLGTEAFF. The rearrangement uses TRBV5-6 and TRBJ1-1; D is unclear. V shed 0 bases and J shed 5 bases, with 11 bases lying between them. The CDR3 runs to 14 residues. Germline V lookup: CDR1 SGHDT, CDR2 YYEEEE.

V is TRBV4-1 and J is TRBJ2-2, with D uncertain. The CDR3 has 14 amino acids. CDR1 and CDR2 (germline): MGHRA, YSYEKL. V gave up 2 bases and J gave up 6 bases, with 10 bases separating them. This CDR3 is CASSQSYRPGELFF. The CDR3 bases are TGCGCCAGCAGCCAATCATATAGGCCCGGGGAGCTGTTTTTT.